The 9 T cell receptor beta chains in this list originate from one sample, sequenced in a study of OX40 agonist ivuxolimab in advanced cancers. The data were produced by immunoSEQ multiplex PCR, yet TCRdb's version contains in-frame clones alone and is incomplete. The sample lists about 37,000 clones, 60% to 80% occurring once. This specimen consisted of CD4+ or CD8+ T cells sorted from blood, obtained in a trial of the OX40 agonist ivuxolimab. All receptors derive from an adult with an advanced solid tumor such as melanoma, head and neck, liver or kidney cancer.

This clone was detected only once. The chain joins TRBV18 to TRBJ2-2, with unresolved D. Per the germline V gene, CDR1 is KGHSH and CDR2 is LQKENI. Between the trimmed V and J ends, which lost 3 bases and 1 base, there was a span of 12 bases. This CDR3 contains 16 residues. CDR3 loop: CASSPRQELNTGELFF. The CDR3 DNA is TGTGCCAGCTCACCCCGGCAGGAACTGAACACCGGGGAGCTGTTTTTT.

As DNA, the CDR3 is TGTGCCAGTAAGGCAGCGGGAGGGCGGTACCAAGAGACCCAGTACTTC. Encoded protein: CASKAAGGRYQETQYF. V and J are TRBV19 and TRBJ2-5, with 10 bases fitting TRBD2. V trimming: 7 bases; J trimming: 0 bases; junction bases outside the gene matches: 8. Germline values: CDR1 LNHDA, CDR2 SQIVND (reference sequence). This CDR3 spans 16 amino acids.

By share, this clone counts as medium-sized. The rearrangement joins TRBV10-3 to TRBJ1-1; D is undetermined. The ends were cut back, 3 bases at V and 0 bases at J, with 8 bases in the middle. This CDR3 region has 14 residues. Germline V gene lookup returns CDR1 ENHRY and CDR2 SYGVKD. This CDR3 is CAISDPGMNTEAFF. The CDR3 region has the DNA TGTGCCATCAGTGACCCAGGAATGAACACTGAAGCTTTCTTT.

The rearrangement joins TRBV4-3 to TRBJ1-1, with 8 bases that match TRBD1. The CDR3 is made up of 16 amino acids. Trimming at V came to 0 bases and at J to 1 base, leaving 4 bases not matched to a gene. From germline, CDR1 is LGHNA and CDR2 YSLEER. CDR3 in DNA: TGCGCCAGCAGCCAAGATGGGACAGGAAGGAACACTGAAGCTTTCTTT. Translated, it gives CASSQDGTGRNTEAFF.

The chain couples TRBV4-3 to TRBJ1-1; tentatively, D is TRBD1 (6 bases). The CDR3 consists of 13 residues. With 4 bases removed from V and 1 base from J, the gap between germline ends came to 7 bases. In germline, CDR1 is LGHNA, CDR2 YSLEER. The CDR3 region has the DNA TGCGCCAGCAGCCGGGGGCCGAACACTGAAGCTTTCTTT. Residues: CASSRGPNTEAFF.

This chain joins TRBV28 and TRBJ2-7; 11 bases match TRBD2. The germline V gene encodes CDR1 MDHEN and CDR2 SYDVKM. The CDR3 consists of 15 residues. The ends lost 6 bases at V and 2 bases at J; junction bases unmatched: 6. The CDR3 reads CASSRTSGSPYEQYF. The CDR3 DNA follows: TGTGCCAGCAGCAGGACTAGCGGGTCTCCCTACGAGCAGTACTTC.

The rearrangement links TRBV19 to TRBJ2-3; D possibly corresponds to TRBD2 (5 bases). The V gene lost 5 bases and the J gene lost 0 bases, with 15 bases spanning the gap. Per germline, CDR1 LNHDA and CDR2 SQIVND (reference sequence). The length of the CDR3 is 16 residues. CDR3 DNA sequence: TGTGCCAGTAGTCCACGGGGAGCGCTTAGCACAGATACGCAGTATTTT. As protein: CASSPRGALSTDTQYF.

This chain links TRBV6-1 with TRBJ2-7; no clear D. Trimming cost V 6 bases and J 2 bases, with 8 bases left between them. CDR1 and CDR2 from the germline V gene are MNHNS and SASEGT. The CDR3 covers 12 residues. CDR3 sequence (DNA): TGTGCCAGCAGGTCGACGGCCTACGAGCAGTACTTC. Encoded protein: CASRSTAYEQYF.

This clone has just a few counts. The chain combines TRBV4-1 with TRBJ2-7; D assignment may be TRBD1 or TRBD2 (5 bases each). From germline, CDR1 is MGHRA and CDR2 YSYEKL. The CDR3 is made up of 15 amino acids. The V and J ends lost 0 bases and 4 bases respectively, with 13 bases between them. This CDR3 reads CASSQDPGSEYEQYF. In nucleotides, the CDR3 is TGCGCCAGCAGCCAAGACCCAGGGAGTGAGTACGAGCAGTACTTC.